This T cell receptor beta chain was sequenced for a study of shared clonotypes between healthy human individuals. The V and J ends lost 3 bases and 0 bases respectively, with 8 bases between them. Germline V gives CDR1 KGHSH, CDR2 LQKENI. This CDR3 spans 15 amino acids. Notes on this clone: No antigen is known for it.

The study's findings and limits: Despite large depth, rarefaction showed incomplete sorted-subset sequencing. When compared with the clonotypes that were shared by all four sorted-subset donors, the non-shared clonotypes turned out to have lower generation probabilities.

For sorted subsets, 150 to 250 ng DNA per replicate equaled around 30,000 T cell genomes. Profiled with immunoSEQ multiplex PCR; TCRdb holds only in-frame clones, not every one. Found here are nearly 750,000 clones, approximately 77% of them singletons; the top ten hold about 1.8%. J is TRBJ2-2 and V is TRBV18; no clear D gene. This receptor was obtained from a woman aged 30 to 39 in good health. Sequenced sample: memory CD4+ T cells sorted from blood. Subset noted: CD45RA-negative fraction. CDR3 coding DNA: TGTGCCAGCTCACCCCAGGCAGCGAACACCGGGGAGCTGTTTTTT. It specifies CASSPQAANTGELFF.